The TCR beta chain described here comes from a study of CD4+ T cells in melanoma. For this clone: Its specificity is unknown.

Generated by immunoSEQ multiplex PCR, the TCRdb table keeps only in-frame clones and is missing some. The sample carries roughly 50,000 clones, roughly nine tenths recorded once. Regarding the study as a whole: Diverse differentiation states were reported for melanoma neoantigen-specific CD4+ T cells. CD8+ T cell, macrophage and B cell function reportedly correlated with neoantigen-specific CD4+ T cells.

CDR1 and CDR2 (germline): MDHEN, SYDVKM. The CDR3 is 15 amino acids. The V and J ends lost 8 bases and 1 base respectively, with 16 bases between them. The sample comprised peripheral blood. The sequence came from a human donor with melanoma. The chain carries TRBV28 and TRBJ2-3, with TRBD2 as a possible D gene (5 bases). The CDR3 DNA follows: TGTGCCAGCCATTCCCGTCGGCGGGGCACAGATACGCAGTATTTT. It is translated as CASHSRRRGTDTQYF. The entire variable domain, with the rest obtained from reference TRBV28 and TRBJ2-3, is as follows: DVKVTQSSRYLVKRTGEKVFLECVQDMDHENMFWYRQDPGLGLRLIYFSYDVKMKEKGDIPEGYSVSREKKERFSLILESASTNQTSMYLCASHSRRRGTDTQYFGPGTRLTVL.